The 4 T cell receptor beta chains given below trace back to one sample, sequenced in a study of OX40 agonist ivuxolimab in advanced cancers. Sequenced by immunoSEQ multiplex PCR; TCRdb stores in-frame clones only, minus some. The sample has 25,000 to 35,000 clones; about 74% are singletons. The source was CD4+ or CD8+ T cells sorted from blood, collected in a trial of the OX40 agonist ivuxolimab. The receptors stem from an adult with an advanced solid tumor such as melanoma, head and neck, liver or kidney cancer.

The V call is TRBV14, the J call TRBJ1-2; 8 bases map to TRBD1. CDR3 length equals 14 residues. Looked up from germline, CDR1 is SGHDN and CDR2 is FVKESK. V shed 4 bases and J 4 bases; nucleotides not matched to a gene: 5. The CDR3 DNA reads TGTGCCAGCAGCCCAGGGGGCTCAGCCTATGGCTACACCTTC. Translating gives CASSPGGSAYGYTF.

The chain couples TRBV7-9 to TRBJ2-5; D unresolved. The germline gives CDR1 SEHNR, CDR2 FQNEAQ (reference sequence). Trimming removed 2 bases at V and 4 bases at J, with 5 bases between. This CDR3 region has 12 residues. CDR3 coding DNA: TGTGCCAGCAGCTTAAACCTAGAGACCCAGTACTTC. This encodes CASSLNLETQYF.

This chain links TRBV4-2 with TRBJ1-1; 7 nucleotides line up with TRBD1. This CDR3 region has 15 residues. Germline CDR1 and CDR2: LGHNA and YNFKEQ. The V segment lost 4 bases and the J segment 1 base; nucleotides outside the gene matches: 6. The CDR3 coding sequence is TGTGCCAGCAGCCTAGGGGGCTCAGGGAACACTGAAGCTTTCTTT. This gives the protein CASSLGGSGNTEAFF.

To note about this clone: The junction differs from germline at one of its ends, possibly a read error. The chain combines TRBV6-5 with TRBJ1-2; 7 bases map to TRBD1. CDR3 size: 11 residues. Per the germline V gene, CDR1 is MNHEY and CDR2 is SVGAGI. The CDR3 loop is CASSSEGTVYF. The CDR3 nucleotides read TGTGCCAGCAGTTCCGAGGGGACAGTTTACTTC.